The 12 T cell receptor beta chains presented below share a single source sample, sequenced in a study of early T cells in non-severe SARS-CoV-2 infection. TCRdb reprocessed the 5' RACE reads with MiXCR, giving one entry per CDR3 protein. The profile covers about 100,000 distinct CDR3 sequences, with around 10% appearing a single time and around 3.2% taken by the ten largest. Material: whole blood. Receptor source: an adult who was a healthcare worker with PCR-confirmed SARS-CoV-2 infection or an uninfected control (not recorded which).

V is TRBV14 and J is TRBJ2-7; D not resolved. This CDR3 has 11 residues. Germline CDR1 is SGHDN and CDR2 is FVKESK. V gave up 2 bases and J gave up 5 bases, with 4 bases separating them. The chain's CDR3 is CASSQYDEQYF. The CDR3 DNA reads as TGTGCCAGCAGCCAATACGACGAGCAGTACTTC.

The table lists this clonotype with a few counts. This chain joins TRBV4-2 and TRBJ2-3, with unresolved D. CDR3 size: 16 residues. Germline CDR1 is LGHNA and CDR2 is YNFKEQ. V shed 0 bases and J shed 1 base, with 11 bases lying between them. This chain's CDR3 is CASSQESAPRTDTQYF. In nucleotides, the CDR3 is TGTGCCAGCAGCCAAGAGTCAGCCCCTCGCACAGATACGCAGTATTTT.

The gene calls are TRBV5-6 and TRBJ2-4; 7 bases line up with TRBD1. The trim removed 4 bases at V and 9 bases at J, leaving 13 bases unmatched. This CDR3 region has 15 residues. The V gene's germline CDR1 is SGHDT and CDR2 YYEEEE. The CDR3 DNA reads TGTGCCAGCAGCGAAGGGACAGATCGATGGGCCATTCAGTACTTC. Its translation is CASSEGTDRWAIQYF.

This clonotype has only a few counts. This chain links TRBV11-2 with TRBJ2-1; the D gene is possibly TRBD2 (6 bases). CDR3 length: 13 residues. CDR1 and CDR2 (germline): SGHAT, FQNNGV. Trimming removed 5 bases at V and 6 bases at J, with 11 bases between. CDR3 in DNA: TGTGCCAGCAGCGACACGGGAGTCAATGAGCAGTTCTTC. Amino acids: CASSDTGVNEQFF.

Note on this clonotype: A much bigger clone sits one base away, suggesting this may be a read error. The J gene is TRBJ2-7, the V gene TRBV12-3 or TRBV12-4; D perhaps matches TRBD2 (6 bases). The CDR3 sequence is 11 residues long. The CDR3 bases are TGTGCCAGCGGTGCGGGATACGTGCAGTACTTC. It encodes CASGAGYVQYF.

This clonotype was picked up a small number of times. The chain combines TRBV11-2 with TRBJ2-3, with D perhaps TRBD2 (6 bases). This CDR3 is built from 14 residues. Per germline, CDR1 SGHAT and CDR2 FQNNGV. V was trimmed by 7 bases and J by 4 bases, leaving 15 bases between them. Here the CDR3 reads CASTSYGSPDTQYF. The CDR3 DNA is TGTGCCAGCACCTCCTACGGGAGCCCAGATACGCAGTATTTT.

For this clonotype: With a much larger clone just one base away, this may be a read error. The chain uses TRBV18 and TRBJ2-5; no clear D gene. Germline CDR1 and CDR2: KGHSH and LQKENI. The CDR3 contains 14 residues. Trimming stripped 5 bases from V and 6 bases from J, with 16 bases between. CDR3 DNA: TGTGCCAGCTCATCGTCCCCAATGGGAAAGACCCAGTACTTC. Its protein is CASSSSPMGKTQYF.

This clonotype turned up a few times. The chain joins TRBV5-6 to TRBJ1-5; D is undetermined. CDR1 is SGHDT and CDR2 is YYEEEE in the germline V gene. This CDR3 is built from 14 residues. V was clipped by 2 bases and J by 7 bases, with 13 bases between them. CDR3 in amino acids: CASSFYGSVQPQHF. In DNA, the CDR3 is TGTGCCAGCAGCTTTTACGGGTCTGTCCAGCCCCAGCATTTT.

The chain carries TRBV10-3 and TRBJ1-2, with 9 positions matching TRBD1. CDR3 length: 12 amino acids. The junction had 2 bases not matched to a gene; V was cut back by 10 bases and J by 2 bases. Germline CDR1 ENHRY, CDR2 SYGVKD. Here the CDR3 reads CATGQGNYGYTF. CDR3 coding DNA: TGTGCCACCGGACAGGGGAACTATGGCTACACCTTC.

This clonotype was observed many times. J is TRBJ2-7 and V is TRBV6-5, with 8 bases that match TRBD2. After removal of 7 bases from V and 1 base from J, the junction contained 6 bases not matched to a gene. This CDR3 is built from 14 residues. The germline CDR1 and CDR2 sequences are MNHEY and SVGAGI. CDR3: CASKGGGTSYEQYF. The CDR3, as DNA: TGTGCCAGCAAGGGCGGGGGGACGTCCTACGAGCAGTACTTC.

This clonotype has more than one count but fewer than ten. The rearrangement uses TRBV6-5 and TRBJ2-5, with D possibly TRBD2 on 7 matching bases. The V gene lost 2 bases and the J gene lost 4 bases, with 11 bases spanning the gap. Germline V CDR1 and CDR2: MNHEY, SVGAGI. The CDR3 is 14 residues long. The CDR3: CASSYGGAGETQYF. The CDR3 nucleotides are TGTGCCAGCAGTTACGGGGGGGCCGGAGAGACCCAGTACTTC.

The sample holds many counts of this clonotype. This sequence joins TRBV11-2 and TRBJ1-5, with D hard to call. Germline V CDR1 and CDR2: SGHAT, FQNNGV. V dropped 2 bases and J dropped 2 bases, with 4 bases sitting between them. This CDR3 contains 13 residues. The chain's CDR3 is CASSLKGNQPQHF. The CDR3 coding sequence is TGTGCCAGCAGCTTAAAAGGCAATCAGCCCCAGCATTTT.